This paragraph covers one T cell receptor (beta chain) sequence. This clone turned up a few times. It lacks a known antigen. Nothing much larger sits one base from this clone, and base qualities are not available. The data stem from a study of control samples from healthy donors and cancer patients (TCRdb year 2020). The library was built by means of the immunoSEQ multiplex PCR assay. The source is immuneACCESS, and TCRdb retained only in-frame sequences with V and J called. Part of the clones is not carried over; for the studies checked, unresolved V genes explain less than half of this, and the remainder is unexplained. Across this sample there are 70,000 or so clones, with over 75% seen only once. The ten biggest clones cover approximately 30% of the sample. In the germline V gene, CDR1 corresponds to SNHLY and CDR2 to FYNNEI. From the cysteine through the phenylalanine, the CDR3 covers 16 amino acids. The kept DNA is CDR3 alone, 48 bases in frame from the first base. Deletion took 2 bases off V and 0 bases off J, with a span of 11 bases between the germline ends.

Specimen: blood. This chain is built from TRBV2 and TRBJ1-3, with the D gene too uncertain to name. The receptor was isolated from a man aged 45-65 years in good health. The bases are TGTGCCAGCAGTGAAAGGTCCCCCCACTCTGGAAACACCATATATTTT. This yields the protein CASSERSPHSGNTIYF.